This T cell receptor (beta chain) was documented in a study of T cell repertoires in cytomegalovirus infection. Turning to the study itself: CMV infection plus the matching HLA type was flagged by public TCR beta signatures.

As concerns this clonotype: Its target is unknown.

Study-wide points: Frequencies of public TCR beta families were cumulated, and this identified carriers of CMV plus the relevant HLA. Within the response measured ex vivo, HLA-C-restricted CMV-specific TCR beta clonotypes were dominant.

TCRdb analysed the reads with MiXCR anew, one entry per CDR3 protein. The sample includes 450,000 to 550,000 distinct CDR3 sequences, roughly 42% of them seen just once. With 6 bases removed from V and 2 bases from J, the gap between germline ends came to 14 bases. The CDR3 sequence is 15 residues long. The receptor was derived from a human donor in good health (CMV status not recorded). Some clones in this sample may be carry-over from other donors' samples. The input for sequencing was cultured PBMCs, taken from culture after CMV antigen stimulation. The chain carries TRBV12-3 or TRBV12-4 and TRBJ2-1, with D tentatively TRBD2 (6 bases). The CDR3 region has the DNA TGTGCCAGCAGCCCTGGACCGGGGGCCTACAATGAGCAGTTCTTC. This encodes CASSPGPGAYNEQFF.